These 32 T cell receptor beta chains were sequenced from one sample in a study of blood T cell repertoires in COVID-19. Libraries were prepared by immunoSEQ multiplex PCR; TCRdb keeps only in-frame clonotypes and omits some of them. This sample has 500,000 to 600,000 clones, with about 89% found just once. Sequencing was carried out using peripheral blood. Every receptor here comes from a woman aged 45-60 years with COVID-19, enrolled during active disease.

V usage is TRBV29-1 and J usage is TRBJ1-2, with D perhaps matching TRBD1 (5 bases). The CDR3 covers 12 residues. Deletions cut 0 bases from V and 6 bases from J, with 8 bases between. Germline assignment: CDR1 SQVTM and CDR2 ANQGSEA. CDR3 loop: CSVEEGADGYTF. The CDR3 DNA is TGCAGCGTTGAAGAAGGGGCTGATGGCTACACCTTC.

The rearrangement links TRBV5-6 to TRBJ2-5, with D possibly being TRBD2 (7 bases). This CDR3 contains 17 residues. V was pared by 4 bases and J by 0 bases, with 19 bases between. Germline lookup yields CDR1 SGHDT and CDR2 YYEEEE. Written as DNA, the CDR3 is TGTGCCAGCAGCCCTCCGTACGGGGGGCCCCACCAAGAGACCCAGTACTTC. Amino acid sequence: CASSPPYGGPHQETQYF.

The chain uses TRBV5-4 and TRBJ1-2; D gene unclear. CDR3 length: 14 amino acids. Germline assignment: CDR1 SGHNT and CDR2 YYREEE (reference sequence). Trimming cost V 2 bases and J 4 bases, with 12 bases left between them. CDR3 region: CASSFGGSGYGYTF. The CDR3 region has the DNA TGTGCCAGCAGCTTCGGAGGCAGTGGCTATGGCTACACCTTC.

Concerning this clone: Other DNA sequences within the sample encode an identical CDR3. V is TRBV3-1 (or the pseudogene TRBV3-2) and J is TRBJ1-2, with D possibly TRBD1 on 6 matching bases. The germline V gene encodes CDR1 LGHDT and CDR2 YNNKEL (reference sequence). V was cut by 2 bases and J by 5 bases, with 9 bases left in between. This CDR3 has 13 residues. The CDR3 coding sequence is TGTGCCAGCAGCCAACCCCAGGGGTATGGCTACACCTTC. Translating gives CASSQPQGYGYTF.

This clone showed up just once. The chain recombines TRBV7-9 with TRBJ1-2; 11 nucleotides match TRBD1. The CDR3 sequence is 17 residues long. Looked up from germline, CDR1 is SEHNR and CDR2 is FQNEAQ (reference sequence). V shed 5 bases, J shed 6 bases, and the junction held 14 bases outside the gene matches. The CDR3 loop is CASSSRAQDRGLNGYTF. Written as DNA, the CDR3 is TGTGCCAGCAGCAGTAGGGCCCAGGACAGGGGGCTGAATGGCTACACCTTC. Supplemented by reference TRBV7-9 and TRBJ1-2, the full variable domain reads DTGVSQNPRHKITKRGQNVTFRCDPISEHNRLYWYRQTLGQGPEFLTYFQNEAQLEKSRLLSDRFSAERPKGSFSTLEIQRTEQGDSAMYLCASSSRAQDRGLNGYTFGSGTRLTVV.

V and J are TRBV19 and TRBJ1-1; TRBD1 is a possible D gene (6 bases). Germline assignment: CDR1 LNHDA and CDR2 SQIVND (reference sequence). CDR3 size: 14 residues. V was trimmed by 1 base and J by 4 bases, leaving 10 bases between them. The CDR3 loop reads CASSIAAGATEAFF. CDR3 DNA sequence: TGTGCCAGTAGTATAGCCGCGGGGGCCACTGAAGCTTTCTTT.

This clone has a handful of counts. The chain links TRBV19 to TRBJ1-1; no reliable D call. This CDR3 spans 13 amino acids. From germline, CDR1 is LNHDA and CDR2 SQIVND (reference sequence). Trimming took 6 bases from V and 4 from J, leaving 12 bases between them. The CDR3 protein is CASSTDMGTEAFF. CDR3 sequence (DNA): TGTGCCAGTAGCACAGACATGGGCACTGAAGCTTTCTTT.

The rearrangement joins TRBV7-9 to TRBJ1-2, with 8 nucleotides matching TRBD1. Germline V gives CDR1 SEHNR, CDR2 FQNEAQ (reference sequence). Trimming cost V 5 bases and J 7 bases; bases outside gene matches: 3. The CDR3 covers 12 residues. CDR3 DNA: TGTGCCAGCAGCCCGGACAGGGTTGGCTACACCTTC. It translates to CASSPDRVGYTF.

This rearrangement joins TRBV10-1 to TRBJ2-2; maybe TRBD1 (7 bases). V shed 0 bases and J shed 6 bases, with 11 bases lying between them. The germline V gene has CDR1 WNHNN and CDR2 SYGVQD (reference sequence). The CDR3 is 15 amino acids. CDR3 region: CASSESTRGPGELFF. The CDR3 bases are TGCGCCAGCAGTGAGTCGACTAGGGGGCCCGGGGAGCTGTTTTTT.

The CDR3 is CASSRGLNSNTEAFF. The CDR3 coding sequence is TGTGCCAGCTCGCGGGGGCTGAATTCGAACACTGAAGCTTTCTTT. This rearrangement joins TRBV18 to TRBJ1-1, with D maybe TRBD1 (6 bases). Trimming removed 6 bases at V and 1 base at J, with 15 bases between. CDR3 length equals 15 residues. Germline lookup yields CDR1 KGHSH and CDR2 LQKENI.

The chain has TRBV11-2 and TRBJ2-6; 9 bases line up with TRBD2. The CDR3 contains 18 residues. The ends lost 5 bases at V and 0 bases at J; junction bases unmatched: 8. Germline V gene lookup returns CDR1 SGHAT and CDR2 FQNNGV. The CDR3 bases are TGTGCCAGCAGCCGAGGTAGCGGGGGCCGCTCTGGGGCCAACGTCCTGACTTTC. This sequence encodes CASSRGSGGRSGANVLTF.

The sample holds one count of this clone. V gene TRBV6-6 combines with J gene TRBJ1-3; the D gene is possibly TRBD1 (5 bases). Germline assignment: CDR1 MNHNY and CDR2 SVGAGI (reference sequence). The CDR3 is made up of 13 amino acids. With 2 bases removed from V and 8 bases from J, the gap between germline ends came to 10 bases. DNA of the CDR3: TGTGCCAGCAGTTACAGGGGATGGGACACCATATATTTT. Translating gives CASSYRGWDTIYF.

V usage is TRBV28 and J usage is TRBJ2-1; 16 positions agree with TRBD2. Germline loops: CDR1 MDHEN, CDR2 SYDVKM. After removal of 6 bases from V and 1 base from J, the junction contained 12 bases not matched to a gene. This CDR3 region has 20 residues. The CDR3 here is CASSRPGLAGGPGSYNEQFF. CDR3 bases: TGTGCCAGCAGCAGACCGGGACTAGCGGGGGGGCCGGGTTCCTACAATGAGCAGTTCTTC.

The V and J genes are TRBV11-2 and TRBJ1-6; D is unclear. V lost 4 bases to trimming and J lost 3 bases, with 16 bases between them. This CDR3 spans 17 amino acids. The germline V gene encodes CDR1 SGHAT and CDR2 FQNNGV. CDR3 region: CASSSPSRGNYNSPLHF. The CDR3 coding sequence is TGTGCCAGCAGCTCTCCTTCGCGCGGAAACTATAATTCACCCCTCCACTTT. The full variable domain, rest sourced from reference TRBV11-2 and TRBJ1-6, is EAGVAQSPRYKIIEKRQSVAFWCNPISGHATLYWYQQILGQGPKLLIQFQNNGVVDDSQLPKDRFSAERLKGVDSTLKIQPAKLEDSAVYLCASSSPSRGNYNSPLHFGNGTRLTVT.

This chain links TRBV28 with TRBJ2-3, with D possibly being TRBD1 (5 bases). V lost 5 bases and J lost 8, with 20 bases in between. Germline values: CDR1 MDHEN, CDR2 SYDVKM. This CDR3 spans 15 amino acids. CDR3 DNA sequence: TGTGCCAGCAGTCGCATAGGGCAGGGTAGGGGTACGCAGTATTTT. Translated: CASSRIGQGRGTQYF.

CDR3 in amino acids: CASSYSEGASGNTIYF. The CDR3, as DNA: TGTGCCAGCAGTTATAGTGAGGGGGCCTCTGGAAACACCATATATTTT. The chain is built from TRBV6-6 and TRBJ1-3; 7 bases match TRBD1. Germline V gene data show CDR1 as MNHNY and CDR2 as SVGAGI (reference sequence). The CDR3 runs 16 residues. The V gene end was trimmed by 3 bases and the J gene end by 0 bases; junction bases not matched to a gene: 5.

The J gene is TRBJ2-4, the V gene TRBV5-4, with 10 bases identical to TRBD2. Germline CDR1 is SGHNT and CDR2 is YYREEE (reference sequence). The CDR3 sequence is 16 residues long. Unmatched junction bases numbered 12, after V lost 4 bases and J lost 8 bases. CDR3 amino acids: CASSPGLADFGDIQYF. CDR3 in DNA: TGTGCCAGCAGCCCCGGACTAGCGGACTTCGGGGACATTCAGTACTTC.

CDR3 sequence (DNA): TGTGCCAGCAGTGACAGGTCCGGAAACACCATATATTTT. It codes for CASSDRSGNTIYF. V usage is TRBV6-1 and J usage is TRBJ1-3; D not certain. Trimming took off 3 bases at V and 4 bases at J, with 7 bases between the two ends. The CDR3 totals 13 residues. Per the germline V gene, CDR1 is MNHNS and CDR2 is SASEGT.

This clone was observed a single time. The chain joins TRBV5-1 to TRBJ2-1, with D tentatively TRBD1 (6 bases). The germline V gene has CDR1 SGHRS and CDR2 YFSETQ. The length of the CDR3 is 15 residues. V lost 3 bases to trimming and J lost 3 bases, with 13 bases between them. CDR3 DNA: TGCGCCAGCAGCTCGGACAGCCCGATCTACAATGAGCAGTTCTTC. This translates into CASSSDSPIYNEQFF.

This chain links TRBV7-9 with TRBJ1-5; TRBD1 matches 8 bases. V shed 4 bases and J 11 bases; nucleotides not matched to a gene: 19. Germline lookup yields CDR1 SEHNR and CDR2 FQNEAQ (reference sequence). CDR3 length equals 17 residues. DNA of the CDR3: TGTGCCAGCAGCTCCTCCGGGACAGGCCCCTTCTCATCGACCCAGCATTTT. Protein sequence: CASSSSGTGPFSSTQHF. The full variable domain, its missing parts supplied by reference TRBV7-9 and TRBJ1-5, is DTGVSQNPRHKITKRGQNVTFRCDPISEHNRLYWYRQTLGQGPEFLTYFQNEAQLEKSRLLSDRFSAERPKGSFSTLEIQRTEQGDSAMYLCASSSSGTGPFSSTQHFGDGTRLSIL.

This CDR3 reads CASSGTGIVGNEQFF. Here the CDR3 DNA reads TGTGCCAGCAGCGGTACAGGGATAGTGGGCAATGAGCAGTTCTTC. This chain uses TRBV6-5 with TRBJ2-1; tentatively, D is TRBD1 (6 bases). There are 15 residues in the CDR3. Trimming cost V 6 bases and J 6 bases, with 18 bases left between them. CDR1 and CDR2 from the germline V gene are MNHEY and SVGAGI.

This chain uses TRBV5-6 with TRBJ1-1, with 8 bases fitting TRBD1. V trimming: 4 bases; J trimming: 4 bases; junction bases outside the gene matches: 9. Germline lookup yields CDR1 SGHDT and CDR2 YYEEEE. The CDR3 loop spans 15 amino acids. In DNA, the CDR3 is TGTGCCAGCAGCCTTCTGGACAGGGATGGCACTGAAGCTTTCTTT. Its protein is CASSLLDRDGTEAFF.

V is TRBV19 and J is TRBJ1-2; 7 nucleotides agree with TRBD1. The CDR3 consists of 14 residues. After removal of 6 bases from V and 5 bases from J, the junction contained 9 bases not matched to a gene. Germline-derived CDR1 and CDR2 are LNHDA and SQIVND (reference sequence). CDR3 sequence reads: CASSPDGQAYGYTF. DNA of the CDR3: TGTGCCAGTAGCCCAGACGGACAGGCTTATGGCTACACCTTC.

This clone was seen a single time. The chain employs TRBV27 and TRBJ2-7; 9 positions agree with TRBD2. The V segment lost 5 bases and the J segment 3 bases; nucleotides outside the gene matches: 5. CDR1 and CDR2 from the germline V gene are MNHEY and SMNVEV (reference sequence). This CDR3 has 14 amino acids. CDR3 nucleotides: TGTGCCAGCAGTCTGGGACTAGCAGACTACGAGCAGTACTTC. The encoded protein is CASSLGLADYEQYF.

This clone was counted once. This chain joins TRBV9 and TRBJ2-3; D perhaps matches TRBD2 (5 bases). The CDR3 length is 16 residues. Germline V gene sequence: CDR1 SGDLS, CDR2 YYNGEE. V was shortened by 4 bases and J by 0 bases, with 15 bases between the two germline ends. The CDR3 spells CASSPPGSYSTDTQYF. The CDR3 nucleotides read TGTGCCAGCAGCCCCCCGGGGAGTTATAGCACAGATACGCAGTATTTT.

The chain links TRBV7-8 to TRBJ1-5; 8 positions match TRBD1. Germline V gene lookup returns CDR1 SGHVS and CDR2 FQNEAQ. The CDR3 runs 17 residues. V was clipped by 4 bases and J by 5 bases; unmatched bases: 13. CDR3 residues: CASSSKYDRGKDQPQHF. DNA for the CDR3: TGTGCCAGCAGCTCTAAATACGACAGGGGAAAAGATCAGCCCCAGCATTTT.

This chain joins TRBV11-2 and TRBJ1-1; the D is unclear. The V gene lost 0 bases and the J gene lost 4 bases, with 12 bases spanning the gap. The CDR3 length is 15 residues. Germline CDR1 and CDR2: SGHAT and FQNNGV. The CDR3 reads CASSLDEGWGTEAFF. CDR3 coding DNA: TGTGCCAGCAGCTTAGACGAGGGTTGGGGCACTGAAGCTTTCTTT.

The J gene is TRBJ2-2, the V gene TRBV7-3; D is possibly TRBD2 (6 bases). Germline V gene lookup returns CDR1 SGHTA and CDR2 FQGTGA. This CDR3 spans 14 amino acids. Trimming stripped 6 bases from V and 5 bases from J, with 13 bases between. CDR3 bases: TGTGCCAGCAGTTATGGGGGGTCTACCGGGGAGCTGTTTTTT. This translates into CASSYGGSTGELFF.

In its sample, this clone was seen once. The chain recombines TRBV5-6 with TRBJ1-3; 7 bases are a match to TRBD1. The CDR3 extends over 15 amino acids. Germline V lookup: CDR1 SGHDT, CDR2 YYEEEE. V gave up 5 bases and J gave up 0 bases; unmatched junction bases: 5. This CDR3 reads CASSYRGLSGNTIYF. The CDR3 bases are TGTGCCAGCAGTTACAGGGGCCTCTCTGGAAACACCATATATTTT. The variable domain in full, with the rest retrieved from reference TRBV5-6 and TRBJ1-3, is DAGVTQSPTHLIKTRGQQVTLRCSPKSGHDTVSWYQQALGQGPQFIFQYYEEEERQRGNFPDRFSGHQFPNYSSELNVNALLLGDSALYLCASSYRGLSGNTIYFGEGSWLTVV.

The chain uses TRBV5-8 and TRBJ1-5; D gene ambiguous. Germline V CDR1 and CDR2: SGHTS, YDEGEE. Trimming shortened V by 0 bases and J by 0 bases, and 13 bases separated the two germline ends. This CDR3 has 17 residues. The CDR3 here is CASSLGWRRNSNQPQHF. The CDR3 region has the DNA TGTGCCAGCAGCTTGGGATGGCGGAGGAATAGCAATCAGCCCCAGCATTTT.

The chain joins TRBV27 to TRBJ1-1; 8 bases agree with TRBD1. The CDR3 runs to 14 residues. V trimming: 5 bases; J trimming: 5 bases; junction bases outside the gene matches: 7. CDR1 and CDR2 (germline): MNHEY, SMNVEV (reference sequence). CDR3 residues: CASSPGQGITEAFF. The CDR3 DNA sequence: TGTGCCAGCAGTCCAGGACAGGGAATTACTGAAGCTTTCTTT.

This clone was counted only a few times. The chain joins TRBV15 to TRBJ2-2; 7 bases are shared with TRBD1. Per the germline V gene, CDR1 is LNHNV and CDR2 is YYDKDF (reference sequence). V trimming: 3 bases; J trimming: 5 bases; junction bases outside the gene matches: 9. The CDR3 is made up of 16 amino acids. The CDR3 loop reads CATSRYRGEKTGELFF. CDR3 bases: TGTGCCACCAGCAGGTACAGGGGAGAGAAGACCGGGGAGCTGTTTTTT.